Below are 5 T cell receptor beta chains sequenced from a single sample in a study of T-cell reconstitution after alpha-beta-depleted transplantation in children. A library of TCRbeta sequences, prepared with unique molecular identifiers, was generated. MiXCR, applied by TCRdb to the PCR reads, yields one record per CDR3 protein. The sample lists approximately 130,000 distinct CDR3 sequences; approximately 8.7% were seen once. The sequencing used PBMCs, mostly from graft donor cells, collected 180 days after TCRalphabeta/CD19-depleted stem cell transplant. The receptors derive from a girl under three years old who had a stem cell transplant for combined immunodeficiency, so the T cells may come from the graft donor.

At least ten counts were recorded for this clonotype. V is TRBV10-3 and J is TRBJ2-3; the match to TRBD2 covers 9 bases. CDR1 and CDR2 (germline): ENHRY, SYGVKD. The trim removed 6 bases at V and 4 bases at J, leaving 5 bases unmatched. CDR3 length equals 14 residues. Written as DNA, the CDR3 is TGTGCCATCAGGCCGGGACTAGCTCCAGATACGCAGTATTTT. This codes for CAIRPGLAPDTQYF.

The genes are TRBV7-2 and TRBJ2-3; TRBD2 might be the D (5 bases). Germline V CDR1 and CDR2: SGHTA, FQGNSA. V was trimmed by 0 bases and J by 0 bases, leaving 7 bases between them. The CDR3 has 15 residues. Here the CDR3 reads CASSLARASTDTQYF. The CDR3 bases are TGTGCCAGCAGCTTAGCGAGGGCAAGCACAGATACGCAGTATTTT.

The V gene is TRBV7-7, the J gene TRBJ2-6, with a possible D match to TRBD2 (6 bases). From germline, CDR1 is SSHAT and CDR2 FNYEAQ (reference sequence). The CDR3 length is 18 residues. V lost 3 bases, J lost 0 bases, and 15 bases lay in between. The DNA of the CDR3 is TGTGCCAGCAGCTTGGGCGGGGTGGAACTCTCTGGGGCCAACGTCCTGACTTTC. Its protein is CASSLGGVELSGANVLTF.

This clonotype was counted only a few times. A junction end diverges from the germline sequence, so it may reflect a read error. The chain links TRBV7-9 to TRBJ1-5; perhaps TRBD1 as D (6 bases). This CDR3 comprises 12 residues. The germline V gene encodes CDR1 SEHNR and CDR2 FQNEAQ (reference sequence). CDR3 region: CASSFGPGHLNF. CDR3 coding DNA: TGTGCCAGCAGCTTCGGCCCGGGACATCTCAATTTT. Complete variable domain (other parts from reference TRBV7-9 and TRBJ1-5): DTGVSQNPRHKITKRGQNVTFRCDPISEHNRLYWYRQTLGQGPEFLTYFQNEAQLEKSRLLSDRFSAERPKGSFSTLEIQRTEQGDSAMYLCASSFGPGHLNFGDGTRLSIL.

The chain is built from TRBV7-2 and TRBJ2-7; 9 bases line up with TRBD2. The CDR3 totals 14 residues. V trimming: 2 bases; J trimming: 10 bases; junction bases outside the gene matches: 9. In germline, CDR1 is SGHTA, CDR2 FQGNSA. As DNA, the CDR3 is TGTGCCAGCAGCTTAATAGCGGGAGCTCCCGGACAGTACTTC. This codes for CASSLIAGAPGQYF.